The T cell receptor (beta chain) described here comes from a study of lymphopenia after photon versus proton radiotherapy. Findings and caveats of the study: Proton therapy kept repertoires fairly stable, unlike photons, which gained effector/memory cells. Post-nadir TCR diversity decline inversely tracked overall survival among those who died. After lymphocyte nadir, photon-treated repertoires showed oligoclonal expansion, especially CD8+ Temra.

Assay used: immunoSEQ multiplex PCR; TCRdb lists only in-frame clones, some missing. The data show about 70,000 clones, with around 90% seen just once and about 2.2% held by the top ten. The CDR3 extends over 15 amino acids. Germline values: CDR1 SGHNT, CDR2 YYREEE (reference sequence). V dropped 4 bases and J dropped 0 bases, with 10 bases sitting between them. For this clone: The antigen is unknown.

This chain links TRBV5-4 with TRBJ2-2; D is perhaps TRBD1 (5 bases). Here the sequenced sample was peripheral blood, taken from a patient treated with photon-based radiotherapy. This TCR was recovered from a woman aged 40 to 49 with cholangiocarcinoma. Written as DNA, the CDR3 is TGTGCCAGCAGCCAAGACAGTTCGAACACCGGGGAGCTGTTTTTT. Translation gives CASSQDSSNTGELFF.